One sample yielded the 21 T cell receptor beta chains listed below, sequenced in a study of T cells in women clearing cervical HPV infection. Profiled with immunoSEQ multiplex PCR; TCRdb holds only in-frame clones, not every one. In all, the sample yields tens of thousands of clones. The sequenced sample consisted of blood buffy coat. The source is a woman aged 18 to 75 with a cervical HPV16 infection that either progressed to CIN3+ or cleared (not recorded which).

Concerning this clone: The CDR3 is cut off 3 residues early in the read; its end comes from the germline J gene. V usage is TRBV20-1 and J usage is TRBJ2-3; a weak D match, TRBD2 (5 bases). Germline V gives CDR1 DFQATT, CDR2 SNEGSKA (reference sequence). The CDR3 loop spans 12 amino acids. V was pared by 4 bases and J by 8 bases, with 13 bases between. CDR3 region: CSAKTTEGTQYF. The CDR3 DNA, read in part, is TGCAGTGCTAAGACTACTGAGGGTACG.

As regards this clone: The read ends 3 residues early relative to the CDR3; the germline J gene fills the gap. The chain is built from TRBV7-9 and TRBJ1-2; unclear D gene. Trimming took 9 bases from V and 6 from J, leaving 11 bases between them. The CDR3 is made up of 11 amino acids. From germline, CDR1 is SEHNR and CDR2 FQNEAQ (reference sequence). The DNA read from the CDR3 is TGTGCCAGTAGCGCGGGCGATGGC. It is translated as CASSAGDG. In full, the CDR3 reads CASSAGDGYTF.

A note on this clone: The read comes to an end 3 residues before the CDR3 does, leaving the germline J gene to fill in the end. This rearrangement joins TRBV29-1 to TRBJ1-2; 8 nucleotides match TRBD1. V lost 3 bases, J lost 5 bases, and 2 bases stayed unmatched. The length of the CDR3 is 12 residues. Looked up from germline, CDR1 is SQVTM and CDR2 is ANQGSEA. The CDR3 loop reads CSVENRGYGYTF. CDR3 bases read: TGCAGCGTTGAGAACAGGGGGTATGGC.

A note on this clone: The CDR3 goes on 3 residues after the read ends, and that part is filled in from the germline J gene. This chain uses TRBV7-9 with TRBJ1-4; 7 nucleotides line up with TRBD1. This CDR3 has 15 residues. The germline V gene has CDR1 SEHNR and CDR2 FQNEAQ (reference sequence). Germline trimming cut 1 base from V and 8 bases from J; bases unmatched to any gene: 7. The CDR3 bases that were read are TGTGCCAGCAGCTTAGAGGGACAGCAAAGGGAAAAA. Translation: CASSLEGQQREK. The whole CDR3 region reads CASSLEGQQREKLFF. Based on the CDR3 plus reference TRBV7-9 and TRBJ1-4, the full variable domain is DTGVSQNPRHKITKRGQNVTFRCDPISEHNRLYWYRQTLGQGPEFLTYFQNEAQLEKSRLLSDRFSAERPKGSFSTLEIQRTEQGDSAMYLCASSLEGQQREKLFFGSGTQLSVL.

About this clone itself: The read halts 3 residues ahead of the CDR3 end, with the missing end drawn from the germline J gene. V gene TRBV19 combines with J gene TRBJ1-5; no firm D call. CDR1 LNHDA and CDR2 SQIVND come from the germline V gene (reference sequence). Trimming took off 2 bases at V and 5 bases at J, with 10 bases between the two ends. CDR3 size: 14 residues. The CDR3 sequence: CASSIPPRDQPQHF. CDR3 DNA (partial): TGTGCCAGTAGTATACCCCCCCGCGATCAGCCC.

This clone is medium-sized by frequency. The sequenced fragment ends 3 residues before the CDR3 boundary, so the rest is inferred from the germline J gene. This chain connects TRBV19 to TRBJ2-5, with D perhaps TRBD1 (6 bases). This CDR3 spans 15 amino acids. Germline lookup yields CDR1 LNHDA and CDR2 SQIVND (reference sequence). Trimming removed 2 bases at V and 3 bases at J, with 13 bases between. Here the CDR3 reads CASSIIPTGKETQYF. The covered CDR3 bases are TGTGCCAGTAGTATAATCCCCACAGGGAAAGAGACC.

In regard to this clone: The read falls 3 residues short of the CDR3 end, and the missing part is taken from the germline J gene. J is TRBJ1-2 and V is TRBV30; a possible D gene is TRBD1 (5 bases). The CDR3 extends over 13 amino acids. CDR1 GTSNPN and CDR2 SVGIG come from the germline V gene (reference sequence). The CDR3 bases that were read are TGTGCCTGGACAAAGGGGCCGGTCGGGGGC. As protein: CAWTKGPVGG. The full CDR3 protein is CAWTKGPVGGYTF.

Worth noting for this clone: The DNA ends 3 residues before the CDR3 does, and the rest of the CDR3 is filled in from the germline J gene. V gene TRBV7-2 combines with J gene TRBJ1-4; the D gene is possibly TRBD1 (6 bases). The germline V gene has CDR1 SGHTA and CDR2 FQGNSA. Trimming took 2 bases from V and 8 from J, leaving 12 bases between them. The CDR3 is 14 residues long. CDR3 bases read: TGTGCCAGCAGCTTACAGGGGAACCGGGAAAAA. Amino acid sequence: CASSLQGNREK. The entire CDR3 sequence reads CASSLQGNREKLFF.

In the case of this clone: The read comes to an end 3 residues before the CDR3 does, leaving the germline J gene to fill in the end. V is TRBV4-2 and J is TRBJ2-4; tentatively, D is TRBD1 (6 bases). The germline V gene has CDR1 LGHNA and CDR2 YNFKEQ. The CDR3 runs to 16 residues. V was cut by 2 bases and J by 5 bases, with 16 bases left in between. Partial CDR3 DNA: TGTGCCAGCAGCCAACAACCCCTGGGGGCTCAAAACATT. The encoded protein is CASSQQPLGAQNI. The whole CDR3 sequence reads CASSQQPLGAQNIQYF.

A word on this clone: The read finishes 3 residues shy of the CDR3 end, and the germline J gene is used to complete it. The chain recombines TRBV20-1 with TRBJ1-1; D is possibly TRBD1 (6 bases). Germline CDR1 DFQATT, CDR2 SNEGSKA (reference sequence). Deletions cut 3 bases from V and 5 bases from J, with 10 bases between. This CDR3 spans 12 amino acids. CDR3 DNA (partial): TGCAGTGCTAGTCGGACAGCTACTGAA. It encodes CSASRTATE. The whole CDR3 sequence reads CSASRTATEAFF.

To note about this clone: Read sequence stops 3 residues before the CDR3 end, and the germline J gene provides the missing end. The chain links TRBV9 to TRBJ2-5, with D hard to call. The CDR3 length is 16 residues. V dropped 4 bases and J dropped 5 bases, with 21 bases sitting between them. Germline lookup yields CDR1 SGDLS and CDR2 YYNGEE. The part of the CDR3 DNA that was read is TGTGCCAGCAGCAAAACCAGCTATCCGAGAGCGGAGACC. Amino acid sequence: CASSKTSYPRAET. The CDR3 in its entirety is CASSKTSYPRAETQYF.

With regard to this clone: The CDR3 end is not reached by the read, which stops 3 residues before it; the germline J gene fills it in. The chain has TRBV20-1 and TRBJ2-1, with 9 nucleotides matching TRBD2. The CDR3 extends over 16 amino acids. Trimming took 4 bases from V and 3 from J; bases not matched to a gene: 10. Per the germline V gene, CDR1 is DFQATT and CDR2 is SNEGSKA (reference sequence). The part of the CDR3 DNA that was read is TGCAGTGCTACCGGATTAGCGGGGGAAGACTACAATGAG. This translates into CSATGLAGEDYNE. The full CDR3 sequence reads CSATGLAGEDYNEQFF.

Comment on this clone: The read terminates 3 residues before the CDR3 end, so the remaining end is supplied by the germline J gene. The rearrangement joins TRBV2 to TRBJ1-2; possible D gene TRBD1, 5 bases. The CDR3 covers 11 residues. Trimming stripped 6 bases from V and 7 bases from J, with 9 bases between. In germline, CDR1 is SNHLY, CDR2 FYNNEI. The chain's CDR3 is CASRGDSGYTF. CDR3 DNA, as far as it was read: TGTGCCAGCAGAGGGGACTCTGGC. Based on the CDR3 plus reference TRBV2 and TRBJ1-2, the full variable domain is EPEVTQTPSHQVTQMGQEVILRCVPISNHLYFYWYRQILGQKVEFLVSFYNNEISEKSEIFDDQFSVERPDGSNFTLKIRSTKLEDSAMYFCASRGDSGYTFGSGTRLTVV.

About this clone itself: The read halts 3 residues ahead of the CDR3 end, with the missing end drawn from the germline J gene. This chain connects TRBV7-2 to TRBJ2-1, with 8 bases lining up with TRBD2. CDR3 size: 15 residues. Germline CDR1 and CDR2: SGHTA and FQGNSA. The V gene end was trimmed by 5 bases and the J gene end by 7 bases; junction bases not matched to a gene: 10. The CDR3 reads CASSIGGGTLNEQFF. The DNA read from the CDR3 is TGTGCCAGCAGCATAGGCGGGGGGACTTTAAATGAG.

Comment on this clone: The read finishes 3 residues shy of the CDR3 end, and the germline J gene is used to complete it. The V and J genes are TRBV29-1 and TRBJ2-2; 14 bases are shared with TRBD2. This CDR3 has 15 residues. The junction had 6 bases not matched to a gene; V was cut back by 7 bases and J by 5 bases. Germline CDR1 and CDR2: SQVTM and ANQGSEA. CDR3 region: CSAGTSGRGTGELFF. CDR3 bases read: TGCAGCGCCGGGACTAGCGGGAGAGGGACCGGGGAG.

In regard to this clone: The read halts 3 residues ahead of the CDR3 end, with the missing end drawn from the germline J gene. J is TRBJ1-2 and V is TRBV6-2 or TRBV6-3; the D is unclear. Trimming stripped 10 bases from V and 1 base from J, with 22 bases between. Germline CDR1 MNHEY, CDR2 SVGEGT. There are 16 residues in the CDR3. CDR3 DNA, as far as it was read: TGTGCCACCGAACCAATATTACAGAGAAATAACTATGGC. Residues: CATEPILQRNNYG. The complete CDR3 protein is CATEPILQRNNYGYTF.

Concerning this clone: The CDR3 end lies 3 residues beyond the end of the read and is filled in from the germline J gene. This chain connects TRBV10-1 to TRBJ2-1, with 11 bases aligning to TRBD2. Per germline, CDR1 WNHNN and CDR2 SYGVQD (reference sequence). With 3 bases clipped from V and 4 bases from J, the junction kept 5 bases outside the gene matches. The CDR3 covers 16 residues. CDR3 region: CASSELGTSGYNEQFF. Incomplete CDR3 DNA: TGCGCCAGCAGTGAATTGGGGACTAGCGGTTACAATGAG.

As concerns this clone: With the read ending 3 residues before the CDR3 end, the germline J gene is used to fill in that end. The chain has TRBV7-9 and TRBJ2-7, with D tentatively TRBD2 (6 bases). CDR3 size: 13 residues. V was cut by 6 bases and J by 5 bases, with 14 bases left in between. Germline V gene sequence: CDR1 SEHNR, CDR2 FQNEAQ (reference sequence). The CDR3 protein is CASRGGSGDEQYF. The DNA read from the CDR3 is TGTGCCAGCAGGGGCGGGTCGGGGGACGAG. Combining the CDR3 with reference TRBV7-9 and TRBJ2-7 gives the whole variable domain DTGVSQNPRHKITKRGQNVTFRCDPISEHNRLYWYRQTLGQGPEFLTYFQNEAQLEKSRLLSDRFSAERPKGSFSTLEIQRTEQGDSAMYLCASRGGSGDEQYFGPGTRLTVT.

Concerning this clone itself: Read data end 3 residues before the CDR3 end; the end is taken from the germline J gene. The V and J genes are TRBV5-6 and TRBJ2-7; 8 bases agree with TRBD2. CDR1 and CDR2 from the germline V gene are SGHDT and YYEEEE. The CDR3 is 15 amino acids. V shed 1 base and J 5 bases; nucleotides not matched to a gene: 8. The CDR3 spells CASSLFAGLVHEQYF. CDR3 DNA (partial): TGTGCCAGCAGCTTGTTTGCGGGACTAGTCCACGAG. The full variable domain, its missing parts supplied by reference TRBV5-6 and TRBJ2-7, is DAGVTQSPTHLIKTRGQQVTLRCSPKSGHDTVSWYQQALGQGPQFIFQYYEEEERQRGNFPDRFSGHQFPNYSSELNVNALLLGDSALYLCASSLFAGLVHEQYFGPGTRLTVT.

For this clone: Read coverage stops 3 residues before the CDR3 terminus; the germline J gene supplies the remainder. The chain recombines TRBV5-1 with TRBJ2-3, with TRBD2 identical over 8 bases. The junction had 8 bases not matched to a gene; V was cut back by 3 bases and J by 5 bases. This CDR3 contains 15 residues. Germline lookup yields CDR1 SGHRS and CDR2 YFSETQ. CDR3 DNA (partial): TGCGCCAGCAGCTACGAACGGGGGGGCCGAGATACG. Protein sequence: CASSYERGGRDT. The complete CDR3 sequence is CASSYERGGRDTQYF.

This CDR3 is CSARDLGGGYTF. Incomplete CDR3 DNA: TGCAGTGCTAGAGATTTAGGGGGTGGC. The chain recombines TRBV20-1 with TRBJ1-2; the D gene is possibly TRBD1 (6 bases). The sequence runs out 3 residues before the end of the CDR3; the remainder is reconstructed from the germline J gene. The CDR3 is 12 residues long. Germline CDR1 reads DFQATT; CDR2 reads SNEGSKA (reference sequence). Deletions cut 0 bases from V and 7 bases from J, with 9 bases between.